This record covers a single TCR beta chain. This specimen comes from a study of blood T cell repertoires in COVID-19. Across the whole study: From the United States, Italy and Spain came samples of acute and convalescent COVID-19.

In the original processing: Estimated nucleated cell counts came from reference gene primer amplification. Repertoires were generated with immunoSEQ multiplex PCR, while TCRdb's copy carries only in-frame clones and drops some. Clone size and the V and J calls come from that table; the DNA yielded D and trimming. The sample gives about 220,000 clones, roughly 80% of which show up once; roughly 4.9% is in the top ten. The CDR3 is 15 amino acids. Germline CDR1 SGHKS, CDR2 YYEKEE (reference sequence). The trim removed 6 bases at V and 7 bases at J, leaving 11 bases unmatched. The V call is TRBV5-5, the J call TRBJ2-7, with 12 bases fitting TRBD1. The sequenced sample consisted of peripheral blood. The sequence was collected from a human donor in a cohort sampled during active COVID-19. This chain's CDR3 is CASTRMGQGAWEQYF. DNA for the CDR3: TGTGCCAGCACCCGAATGGGACAGGGGGCCTGGGAGCAGTACTTC.